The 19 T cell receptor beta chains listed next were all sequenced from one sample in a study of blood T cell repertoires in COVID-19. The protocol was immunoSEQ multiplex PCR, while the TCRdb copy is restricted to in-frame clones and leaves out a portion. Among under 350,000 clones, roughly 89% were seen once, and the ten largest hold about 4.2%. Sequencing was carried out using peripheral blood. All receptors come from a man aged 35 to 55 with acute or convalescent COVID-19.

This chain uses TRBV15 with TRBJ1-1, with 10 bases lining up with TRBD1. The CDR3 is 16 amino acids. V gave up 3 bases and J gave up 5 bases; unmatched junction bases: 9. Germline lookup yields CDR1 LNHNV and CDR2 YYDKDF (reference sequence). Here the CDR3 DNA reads TGTGCCACCAGCAGGGCCTCGGGACAGGGGCAGACTGAAGCTTTCTTT. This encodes CATSRASGQGQTEAFF.

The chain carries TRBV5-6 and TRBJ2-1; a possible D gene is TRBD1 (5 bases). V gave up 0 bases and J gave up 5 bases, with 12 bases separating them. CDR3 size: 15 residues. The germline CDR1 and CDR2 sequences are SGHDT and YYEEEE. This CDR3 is CASSLEGSVDNEQFF. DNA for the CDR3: TGTGCCAGCAGCTTGGAGGGGTCAGTCGACAATGAGCAGTTCTTC.

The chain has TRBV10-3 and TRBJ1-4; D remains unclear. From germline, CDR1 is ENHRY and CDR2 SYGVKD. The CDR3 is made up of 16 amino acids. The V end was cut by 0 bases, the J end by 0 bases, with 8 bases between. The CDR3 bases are TGTGCCATCAGTGAGTCGGCAGCGACAACTAATGAAAAACTGTTTTTT. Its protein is CAISESAATTNEKLFF.

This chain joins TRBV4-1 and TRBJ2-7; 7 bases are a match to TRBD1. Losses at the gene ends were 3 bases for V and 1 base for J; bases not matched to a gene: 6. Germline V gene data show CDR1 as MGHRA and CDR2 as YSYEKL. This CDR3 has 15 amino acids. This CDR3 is CASSHRGPGSYEQYF. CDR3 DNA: TGCGCCAGCAGCCATAGGGGGCCGGGATCCTACGAGCAGTACTTC.

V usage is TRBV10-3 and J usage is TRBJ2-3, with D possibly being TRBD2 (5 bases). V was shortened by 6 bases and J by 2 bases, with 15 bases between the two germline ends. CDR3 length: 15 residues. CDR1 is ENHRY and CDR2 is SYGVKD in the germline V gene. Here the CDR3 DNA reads TGTGCCATCAGCCCCACTAGTACCTACACAGATACGCAGTATTTT. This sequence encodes CAISPTSTYTDTQYF.

Here the CDR3 DNA reads TGTGCCAGCCATACAACAGGAGACTTCTACGAGCAGTACTTC. Protein product: CASHTTGDFYEQYF. The chain carries TRBV27 and TRBJ2-7; weak D call: TRBD1 (5 bases). V was shortened by 8 bases and J by 3 bases, with 17 bases between the two germline ends. The length of the CDR3 is 14 residues. Germline V lookup: CDR1 MNHEY, CDR2 SMNVEV (reference sequence).

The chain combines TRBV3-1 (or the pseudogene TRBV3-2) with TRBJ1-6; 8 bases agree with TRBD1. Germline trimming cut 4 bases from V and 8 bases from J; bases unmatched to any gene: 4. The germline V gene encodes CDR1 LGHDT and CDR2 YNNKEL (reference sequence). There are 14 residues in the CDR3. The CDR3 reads CASSPGQGYSPLHF. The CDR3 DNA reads TGTGCCAGCAGCCCTGGACAGGGTTATTCACCCCTCCACTTT.

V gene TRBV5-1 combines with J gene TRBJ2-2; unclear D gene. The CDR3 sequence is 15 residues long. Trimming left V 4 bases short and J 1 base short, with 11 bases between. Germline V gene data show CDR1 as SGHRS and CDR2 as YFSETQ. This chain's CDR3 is CASSLLTGNTGELFF. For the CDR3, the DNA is TGCGCCAGCAGCCTGTTGACGGGGAACACCGGGGAGCTGTTTTTT.

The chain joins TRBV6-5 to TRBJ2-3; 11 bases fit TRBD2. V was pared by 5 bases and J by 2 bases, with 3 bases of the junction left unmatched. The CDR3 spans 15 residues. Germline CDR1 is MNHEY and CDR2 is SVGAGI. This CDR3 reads CASSLTSGDTDTQYF. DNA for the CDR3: TGTGCCAGCAGTCTGACTAGCGGGGACACAGATACGCAGTATTTT.

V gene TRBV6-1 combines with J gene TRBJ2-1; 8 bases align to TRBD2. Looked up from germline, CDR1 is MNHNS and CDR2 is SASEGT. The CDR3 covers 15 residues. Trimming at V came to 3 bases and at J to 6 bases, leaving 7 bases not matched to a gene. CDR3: CASSDWAGGGNEQFF. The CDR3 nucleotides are TGTGCCAGCAGTGATTGGGCGGGGGGAGGCAATGAGCAGTTCTTC.

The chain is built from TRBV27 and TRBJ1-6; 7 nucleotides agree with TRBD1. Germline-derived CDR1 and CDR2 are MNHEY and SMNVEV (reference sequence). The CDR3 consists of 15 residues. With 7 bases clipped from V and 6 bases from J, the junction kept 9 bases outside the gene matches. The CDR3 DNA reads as TGTGCCAGCACCCGACAGGGTAATGGTAATTCACCCCTCCACTTT. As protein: CASTRQGNGNSPLHF.

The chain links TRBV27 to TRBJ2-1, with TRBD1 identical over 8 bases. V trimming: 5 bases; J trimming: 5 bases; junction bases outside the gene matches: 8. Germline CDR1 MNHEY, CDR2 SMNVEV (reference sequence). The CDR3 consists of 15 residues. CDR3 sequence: CASSTGTGGHNEQFF. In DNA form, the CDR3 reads TGTGCCAGCAGTACCGGGACAGGTGGACACAATGAGCAGTTCTTC.

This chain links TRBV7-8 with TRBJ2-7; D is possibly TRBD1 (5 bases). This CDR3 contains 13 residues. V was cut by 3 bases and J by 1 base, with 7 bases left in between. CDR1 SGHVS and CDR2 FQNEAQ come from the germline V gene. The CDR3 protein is CASSFGQSYEQYF. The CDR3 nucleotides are TGTGCCAGCAGCTTCGGACAATCCTACGAGCAGTACTTC.

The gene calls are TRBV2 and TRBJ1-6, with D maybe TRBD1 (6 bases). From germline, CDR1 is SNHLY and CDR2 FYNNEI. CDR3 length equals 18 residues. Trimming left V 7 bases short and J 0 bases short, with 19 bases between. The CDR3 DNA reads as TGTGCCAGCAAAGGGGGTTATGGCGGATACTCCTATAATTCACCCCTCCACTTT. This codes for CASKGGYGGYSYNSPLHF.

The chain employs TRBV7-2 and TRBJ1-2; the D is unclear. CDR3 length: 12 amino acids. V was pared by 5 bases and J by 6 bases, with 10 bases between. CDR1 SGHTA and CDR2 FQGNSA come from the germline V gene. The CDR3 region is CASSQPGNGYTF. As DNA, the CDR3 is TGTGCCAGCAGCCAACCCGGGAATGGCTACACCTTC.

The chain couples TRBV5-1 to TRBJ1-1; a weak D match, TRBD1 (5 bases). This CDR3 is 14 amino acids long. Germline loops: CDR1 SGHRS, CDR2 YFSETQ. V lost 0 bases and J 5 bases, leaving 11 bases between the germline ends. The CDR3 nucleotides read TGCGCCAGCAGCTTGGAGGGGCGAGGTACTGAAGCTTTCTTT. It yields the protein CASSLEGRGTEAFF.

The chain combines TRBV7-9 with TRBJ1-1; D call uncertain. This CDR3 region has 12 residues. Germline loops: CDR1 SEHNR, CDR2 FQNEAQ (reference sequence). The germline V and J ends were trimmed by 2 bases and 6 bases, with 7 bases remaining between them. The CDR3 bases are TGTGCCAGCAGCTTAAGCCTTTCTGAAGCTTTCTTT. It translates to CASSLSLSEAFF.

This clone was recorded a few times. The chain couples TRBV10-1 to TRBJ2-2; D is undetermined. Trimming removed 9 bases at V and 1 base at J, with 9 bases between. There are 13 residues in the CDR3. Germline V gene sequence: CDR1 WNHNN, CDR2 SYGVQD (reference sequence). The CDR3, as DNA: TGCGCCAGTCGGAGCCAGAACACCGGGGAGCTGTTTTTT. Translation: CASRSQNTGELFF.

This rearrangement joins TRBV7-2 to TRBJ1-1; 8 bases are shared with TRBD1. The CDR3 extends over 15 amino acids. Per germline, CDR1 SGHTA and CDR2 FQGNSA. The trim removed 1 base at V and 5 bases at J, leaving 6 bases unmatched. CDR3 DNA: TGTGCCAGCAGCTTAGAACAGGGGGGAGGTACTGAAGCTTTCTTT. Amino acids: CASSLEQGGGTEAFF. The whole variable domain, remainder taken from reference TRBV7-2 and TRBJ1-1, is GAGVSQSPSNKVTEKGKDVELRCDPISGHTALYWYRQSLGQGLEFLIYFQGNSAPDKSGLPSDRFSAERTGGSVSTLTIQRTQQEDSAVYLCASSLEQGGGTEAFFGQGTRLTVV.